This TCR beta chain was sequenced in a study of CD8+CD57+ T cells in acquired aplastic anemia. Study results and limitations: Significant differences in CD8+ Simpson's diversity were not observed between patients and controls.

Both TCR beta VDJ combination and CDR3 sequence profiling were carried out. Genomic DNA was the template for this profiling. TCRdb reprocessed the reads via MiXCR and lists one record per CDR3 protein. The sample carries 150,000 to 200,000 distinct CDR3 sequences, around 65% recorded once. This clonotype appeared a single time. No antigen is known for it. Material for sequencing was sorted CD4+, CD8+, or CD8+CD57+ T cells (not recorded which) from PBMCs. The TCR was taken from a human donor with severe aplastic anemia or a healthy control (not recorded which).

The CDR3 sequence: CASSKDNSPLHF. CDR3 coding DNA: TGTGCCAGCAGCAAGGATAATTCACCCCTCCACTTT. This chain connects TRBV5-8 to TRBJ1-6; D unclear. The germline V gene has CDR1 SGHTS and CDR2 YDEGEE. This CDR3 has 12 amino acids. The V and J ends lost 4 bases and 5 bases respectively, with 4 bases between them.